This TCR beta chain was observed in a study of shared clonotypes between healthy human individuals. Study as a whole: Researchers drew samples from a couple of women and three men aged 18 to 49.

Naive CD8 cells lacked CD45RO and underwent positive selection for CCR7, leaving out terminally differentiated effector memory CD45RA+ cells. The table came from immunoSEQ multiplex PCR; TCRdb's copy has only in-frame clones and leaves some out. The repertoire holds roughly 770,000 clones, with 90% to 97% as singletons. As to this clone: What it recognizes is unknown.

Germline-derived CDR1 and CDR2 are SGHTA and FQGNSA. J lost 6 bases, V lost 1 base, and 1 base had no gene match. This CDR3 spans 14 amino acids. General study points: Rarefaction showed that sequencing of sorted subsets was incomplete (despite large depth). Naive subsets usually exceeded memory subsets in estimated richness.

This sequence originates from a man aged 25 to 40 in good health. Source material: naive CD8+ T cells sorted from blood. The chain combines TRBV7-2 with TRBJ2-7; TRBD2 matches 12 bases. CDR3: CASSLVTSGSEQYF. The CDR3 nucleotides read TGTGCCAGCAGCTTAGTGACTAGCGGGAGCGAGCAGTACTTC.